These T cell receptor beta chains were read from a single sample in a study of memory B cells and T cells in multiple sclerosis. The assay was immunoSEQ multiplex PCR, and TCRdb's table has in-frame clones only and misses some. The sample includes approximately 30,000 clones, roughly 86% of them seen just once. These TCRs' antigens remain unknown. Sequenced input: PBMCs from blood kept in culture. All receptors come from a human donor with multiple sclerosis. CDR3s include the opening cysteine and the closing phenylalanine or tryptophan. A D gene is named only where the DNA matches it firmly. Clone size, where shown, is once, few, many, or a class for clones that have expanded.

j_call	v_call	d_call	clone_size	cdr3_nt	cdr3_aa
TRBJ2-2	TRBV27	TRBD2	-	TGTGCCAGCAGTCCTATTGGGACTAGCGGGAACACCGGGGAGCTGTTTTTT	CASSPIGTSGNTGELFF
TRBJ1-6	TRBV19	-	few	TGTGCCAGTAATAGGGGGGGCTCACCCCTCCACTTT	CASNRGGSPLHF
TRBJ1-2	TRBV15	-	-	TGTGCCACCAGCAGAGATAGGGCAGGGTCGGTTGGCTACACCTTC	CATSRDRAGSVGYTF
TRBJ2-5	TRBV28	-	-	TGTGCCAGCAGTTTATCCAGCACTCGGGAGACCCAGTACTTC	CASSLSSTRETQYF
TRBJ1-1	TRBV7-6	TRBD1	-	TGTGCCAGCAGCTTAGCTCTGACAGGGCCCACTGAAGCTTTCTTT	CASSLALTGPTEAFF
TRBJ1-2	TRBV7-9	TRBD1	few	TGTGCCAGCAGCCCAAGGGACAGGGGCAACTATGGCTACACCTTC	CASSPRDRGNYGYTF
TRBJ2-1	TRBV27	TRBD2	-	TGTGCCAGCAGGGCGGGAGTCTACTCCTACAATGAGCAGTTCTTC	CASRAGVYSYNEQFF
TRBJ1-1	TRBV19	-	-	TGTGCCAGTTACGGGTGGAACACTGAAGCTTTCTTT	CASYGWNTEAFF
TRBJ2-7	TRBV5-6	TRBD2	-	TGTGCCAGCAGCTTGGGACTAGCGGGAGGATTGTACGAGCAGTACTTC	CASSLGLAGGLYEQYF
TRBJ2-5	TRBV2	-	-	TGTGCCAGAGGACAGGGACTATCCCAAGAGACCCAGTACTTC	CARGQGLSQETQYF
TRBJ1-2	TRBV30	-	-	TGTGCCTGGAGTGTAGTTTCTCGGGGATACACCTTC	CAWSVVSRGYTF
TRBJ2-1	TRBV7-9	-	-	TGTGCCAGCAGCCCCTCACTAGTGTTTGAGCAGTTCTTC	CASSPSLVFEQFF
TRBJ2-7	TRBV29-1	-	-	TGCAGCGTTGACCCGGGGACCCAGCAGTACTTC	CSVDPGTQQYF
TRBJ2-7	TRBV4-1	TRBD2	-	TGCGCCAGCAGCCAACAACAGCGGGGGGTCCCCCACGAGCAGTACTTC	CASSQQQRGVPHEQYF
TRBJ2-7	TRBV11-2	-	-	TGTGCCAGCAGCTTAGCACCCACCTACGAGCAGTACTTC	CASSLAPTYEQYF
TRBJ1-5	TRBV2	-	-	TGTGCCAGCAGGAGGGGGGGGAGCAATCAGCCCCAGCATTTT	CASRRGGSNQPQHF
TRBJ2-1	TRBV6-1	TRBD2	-	TGTGCCAGCAGCCAAGCGGGAGAAATCTTCTTC	CASSQAGEIFF
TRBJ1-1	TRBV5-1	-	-	TGCGCCAGCAGCTTGGAACCGACGAACACTGAAGCTTTCTTT	CASSLEPTNTEAFF
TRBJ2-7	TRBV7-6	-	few	TGTGCCAGCAGCATAGGTCAACTCTACGAGCAGTACTTC	CASSIGQLYEQYF
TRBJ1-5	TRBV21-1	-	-	TGTGCCAGCAGGTTGTTTGTAGCTACATTGGCACATCAGCCCCAGCATTTT	CASRLFVATLAHQPQHF
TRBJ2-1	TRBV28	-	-	TGTGCCAGCCTTGCAAGGCACCCGGGAAATGAGCAGTTCTTC	CASLARHPGNEQFF
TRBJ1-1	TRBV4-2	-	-	TGTGCCAGCAGCCAAGAAATTAGGGGCGGGGCCAGCAAAGCTTTCTTT	CASSQEIRGGASKAFF
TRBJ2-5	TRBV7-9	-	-	TGTGCCAGCAGGACTCCGGCGGCGGGGAGGGAGACCCAGTACTTC	CASRTPAAGRETQYF
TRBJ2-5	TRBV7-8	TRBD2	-	TGTGCCAGCAGGACACTAGCGGGGTACCAAGAGACCCAGTACTTC	CASRTLAGYQETQYF
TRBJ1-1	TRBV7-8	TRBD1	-	TGTGCCAGCAGACCCGGGACAGGGAACACTGAAGCTTTCTTT	CASRPGTGNTEAFF
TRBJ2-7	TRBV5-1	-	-	TGCGCCAGCAGCCTCACAGCTTACGAGCAGTACTTC	CASSLTAYEQYF
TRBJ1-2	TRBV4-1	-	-	TGCGCCAGCAGCCAAGGAGGGGGAAGGAACTATGGCTACACCTTC	CASSQGGGRNYGYTF
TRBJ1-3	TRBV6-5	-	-	TGTGCCATCAATCTCGGGAGAAACACCATATATTTT	CAINLGRNTIYF
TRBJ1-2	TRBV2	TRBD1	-	TGTGCCAGCAGTGAAGAGACAGGGGATGGGTATGGCTACACCTTC	CASSEETGDGYGYTF
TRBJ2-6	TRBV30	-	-	TGTGCCTGGAGTGTGGGTCTCGGGGCCAACGTCCTGACTTTC	CAWSVGLGANVLTF
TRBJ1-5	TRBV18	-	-	TGTGCCAGCCTTGGGGAGCCAGGGACTAATCAGCCCCAGCATTTT	CASLGEPGTNQPQHF
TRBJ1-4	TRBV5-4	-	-	TGTGCCAGCAGCGAGCGGACAAGGAATGAAAAACTGTTTTTT	CASSERTRNEKLFF
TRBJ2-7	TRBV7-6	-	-	TGTGCCAGCAGCTTTGAAGGGACTTACGAGCAGTACTTC	CASSFEGTYEQYF
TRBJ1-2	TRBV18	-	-	TGTGCCAGCTCACCCTCCTCGGAGGCAGGGACCTATGGCTACACCTTC	CASSPSSEAGTYGYTF
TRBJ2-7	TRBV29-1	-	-	TGCAGCGTTGTTCCAGAATCTACTACTAGGGAGCAGTACTTC	CSVVPESTTREQYF